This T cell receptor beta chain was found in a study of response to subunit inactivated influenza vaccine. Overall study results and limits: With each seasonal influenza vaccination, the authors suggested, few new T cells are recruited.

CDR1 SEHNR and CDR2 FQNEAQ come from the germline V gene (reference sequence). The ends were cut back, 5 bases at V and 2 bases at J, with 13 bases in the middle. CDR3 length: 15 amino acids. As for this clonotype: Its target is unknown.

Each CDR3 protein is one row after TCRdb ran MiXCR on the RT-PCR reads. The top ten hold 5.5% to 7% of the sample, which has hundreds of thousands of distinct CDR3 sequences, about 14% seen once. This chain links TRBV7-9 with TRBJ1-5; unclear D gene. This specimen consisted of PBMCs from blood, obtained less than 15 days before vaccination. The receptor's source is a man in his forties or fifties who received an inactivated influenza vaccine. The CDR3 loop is CASSATAGGNQPQHF. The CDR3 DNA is TGTGCCAGCAGCGCCACAGCCGGTGGCAATCAGCCCCAGCATTTT.